This is a list of T cell receptor beta chains from one sample in a study of T cells in Graves' hyperthyroidism and ophthalmopathy. TCRdb recomputed calls from the multiplex PCR reads with MiXCR, one row per CDR3 protein. The sample has about 350,000 distinct CDR3 sequences; roughly 15% are singletons. Sequences were obtained from blood. The receptors stem from an older woman with Graves' ophthalmopathy. CDR3s include the opening cysteine and the closing phenylalanine or tryptophan. Each record gives: D gene, J gene, clone size, V gene, CDR3 DNA, CDR3 protein. D genes are given only for firm matches. For some rows the clone size is stated as once, few or many, or as a class when expanded; others skip it.

d_gene: TRBD2
j_gene: TRBJ2-4
abundance: NA
v_gene: TRBV12-3/TRBV12-4
CDR3nt: TGTGCCAGCAGTTTGGGGTCTAGCGGGAGCGGCAAAAGCATTCAGTACTTC
CDR3aa: CASSLGSSGSGKSIQYF

d_gene: NA
j_gene: TRBJ1-3
abundance: many
v_gene: TRBV11-2
CDR3nt: TGTGCCAGCAGCTTACCCTCGGACGGGACTGGAAACACCATATATTTT
CDR3aa: CASSLPSDGTGNTIYF

d_gene: TRBD1
j_gene: TRBJ1-2
abundance: few
v_gene: TRBV9
CDR3nt: TGTGCCAGCAGCCCGAGGGGTGGAGGGGGCCAATATGGCTACACCTTC
CDR3aa: CASSPRGGGGQYGYTF

d_gene: NA
j_gene: TRBJ2-1
abundance: many
v_gene: TRBV11-2
CDR3nt: TGTGCCAGCAGCTTTGCCAATGAGCAGTTCTTC
CDR3aa: CASSFANEQFF

d_gene: TRBD1
j_gene: TRBJ1-6
abundance: many
v_gene: TRBV27
CDR3nt: TGTGCCAGCAGTACAGACAGGGTTTCACCCCTCCACTTT
CDR3aa: CASSTDRVSPLHF

d_gene: NA
j_gene: TRBJ2-7
abundance: many
v_gene: TRBV2
CDR3nt: TGTGCCAGCAGCCAAGGGCGTCGCGAGCAGTACTTC
CDR3aa: CASSQGRREQYF

d_gene: TRBD1
j_gene: TRBJ1-1
abundance: many
v_gene: TRBV7-9
CDR3nt: TGTGCCAGCAGCGTGACAGGGACTGAAGCTTTCTTT
CDR3aa: CASSVTGTEAFF

d_gene: TRBD1
j_gene: TRBJ2-7
abundance: NA
v_gene: TRBV19
CDR3nt: TGTGCCAGTAGTAAACCCGGGACAGGGGGCTCCTACGAGCAGTACTTC
CDR3aa: CASSKPGTGGSYEQYF

d_gene: NA
j_gene: TRBJ2-1
abundance: many
v_gene: TRBV12-3/TRBV12-4
CDR3nt: TGTGCCAGCAGCCCCACTATGATTTACAATGAGCAGTTCTTC
CDR3aa: CASSPTMIYNEQFF

d_gene: TRBD2
j_gene: TRBJ2-7
abundance: few
v_gene: TRBV5-1
CDR3nt: TGCGCCAGCAGCCCCATTAGTCTCTCGCTAGCGGGAGTGAACGAGCAGTACTTC
CDR3aa: CASSPISLSLAGVNEQYF

d_gene: NA
j_gene: TRBJ2-1
abundance: NA
v_gene: TRBV29-1
CDR3nt: TGCAGCGTTGCCGGGCTAGCCTTGGTTGAGCAGTTCTTC
CDR3aa: CSVAGLALVEQFF

d_gene: TRBD2
j_gene: TRBJ2-1
abundance: many
v_gene: TRBV18
CDR3nt: TGTGCCAGCTCACCTCCTAGCGGGATGTCCTACAATGAGCAGTTCTTC
CDR3aa: CASSPPSGMSYNEQFF

d_gene: TRBD2
j_gene: TRBJ2-7
abundance: many
v_gene: TRBV5-6
CDR3nt: TGTGCCAGCAGCTTAGCGGGAGGGAAGTACGAGCAGTACTTC
CDR3aa: CASSLAGGKYEQYF

d_gene: NA
j_gene: TRBJ1-1
abundance: many
v_gene: TRBV18
CDR3nt: TGTGCCAGCTCACTGCTGACACCACCGAACACTGAAGCTTTCTTT
CDR3aa: CASSLLTPPNTEAFF

d_gene: TRBD2
j_gene: TRBJ2-1
abundance: few
v_gene: TRBV10-2
CDR3nt: TGCGCCAGCAGTCGGGCTAGCGGGGACAATGAGCAGTTCTTC
CDR3aa: CASSRASGDNEQFF

d_gene: TRBD2
j_gene: TRBJ2-7
abundance: many
v_gene: TRBV5-1
CDR3nt: TGCGCCAGCAGACAGCGGGCTAGCGGCACCTACGAGCAGTACTTC
CDR3aa: CASRQRASGTYEQYF

d_gene: NA
j_gene: TRBJ2-2
abundance: many
v_gene: TRBV27
CDR3nt: TGTGCCAGCAGGGTAGCGGCGAACACCGGGGAGCTGTTTTTT
CDR3aa: CASRVAANTGELFF

d_gene: NA
j_gene: TRBJ2-3
abundance: once
v_gene: TRBV19
CDR3nt: TGTGCCAGTAGTATTTCACCCGCTAGCACAGATACGCAGTATTTT
CDR3aa: CASSISPASTDTQYF

d_gene: TRBD2
j_gene: TRBJ2-3
abundance: many
v_gene: TRBV2
CDR3nt: TGTGCCAGCAGTGAGGGGCTAGCGGGAGTGGAGACGCAGTATTTT
CDR3aa: CASSEGLAGVETQYF

d_gene: NA
j_gene: TRBJ1-1
abundance: many
v_gene: TRBV30
CDR3nt: TGTGCCTGGAAGCGGAGACTGAACACTGAAGCTTTCTTT
CDR3aa: CAWKRRLNTEAFF

d_gene: TRBD1
j_gene: TRBJ1-2
abundance: many
v_gene: TRBV5-1
CDR3nt: TGCGCCAGCAGCTTGGGCGGGACAGCTGGCTACACCTTC
CDR3aa: CASSLGGTAGYTF

d_gene: NA
j_gene: TRBJ1-6
abundance: NA
v_gene: TRBV2
CDR3nt: TGTGCCATCCTCACAGGTGGGGATTCACCCCTCCACTTT
CDR3aa: CAILTGGDSPLHF

d_gene: TRBD2
j_gene: TRBJ2-1
abundance: NA
v_gene: TRBV6-1
CDR3nt: TGTGCCAGCAGCTTAGCGGGAGTAGCTCTTGAGCAGTTCTTC
CDR3aa: CASSLAGVALEQFF

d_gene: NA
j_gene: TRBJ1-2
abundance: many
v_gene: TRBV30
CDR3nt: TGTGCCTGGAGTCGGCAGGGAGTAGACGACTACACCTTC
CDR3aa: CAWSRQGVDDYTF

d_gene: NA
j_gene: TRBJ2-7
abundance: many
v_gene: TRBV7-4
CDR3nt: TGTGCCAGCAGCCCGAGAAGGACAGCTTTCGGAAATTCGGCCTACGAGCAGTACTTC
CDR3aa: CASSPRRTAFGNSAYEQYF

d_gene: NA
j_gene: TRBJ2-4
abundance: many
v_gene: TRBV27
CDR3nt: TGTGCCAGCAGTACACATCCTGATCTCAGGGGAAACATTCAGTACTTC
CDR3aa: CASSTHPDLRGNIQYF

d_gene: TRBD2
j_gene: TRBJ2-2
abundance: many
v_gene: TRBV5-1
CDR3nt: TGCGCCAGCAGACTGACTAGCGGGAGTTGGACCGGGGAGCTGTTTTTT
CDR3aa: CASRLTSGSWTGELFF

d_gene: NA
j_gene: TRBJ2-2
abundance: few
v_gene: TRBV24-1
CDR3nt: TGTGCCACCGAACGCCCGAACACCGGGGAGCTGTTTTTT
CDR3aa: CATERPNTGELFF

d_gene: NA
j_gene: TRBJ1-2
abundance: many
v_gene: TRBV2
CDR3nt: TGTGCCAGCAGTGTGGGCAGGGTGGGCGATGGCTACACCTTC
CDR3aa: CASSVGRVGDGYTF

d_gene: TRBD2
j_gene: TRBJ2-1
abundance: NA
v_gene: TRBV5-1
CDR3nt: TGCGCCAGCAGAAAACTAGCGGATGAGCAGTTCTTC
CDR3aa: CASRKLADEQFF

d_gene: TRBD2
j_gene: TRBJ2-5
abundance: NA
v_gene: TRBV2
CDR3nt: TGTGCCAGCAGCCCCTTGCGGGAGAAGGAGACCCAGTACTTC
CDR3aa: CASSPLREKETQYF

d_gene: NA
j_gene: TRBJ2-7
abundance: many
v_gene: TRBV2
CDR3nt: TGTGCCAGCAGTGAGAGGGGGGACTACGAGCAGTACTTC
CDR3aa: CASSERGDYEQYF

d_gene: NA
j_gene: TRBJ2-5
abundance: NA
v_gene: TRBV28
CDR3nt: TGTGCCACAAGAAATCCGGAAACCCAGTACTTC
CDR3aa: CATRNPETQYF

d_gene: TRBD2
j_gene: TRBJ2-3
abundance: many
v_gene: TRBV2
CDR3nt: TGTGCCAGCAGTCGATTAGCGGGAGGGCTAGATACGCAGTATTTT
CDR3aa: CASSRLAGGLDTQYF

d_gene: TRBD2
j_gene: TRBJ2-2
abundance: NA
v_gene: TRBV6-5
CDR3nt: TGTGCCAGCAGTTCCTTTCCGGGACTAGCGGGAAACACCGGGGAGCTGTTTTTT
CDR3aa: CASSSFPGLAGNTGELFF

d_gene: NA
j_gene: TRBJ2-1
abundance: many
v_gene: TRBV6-1
CDR3nt: TGTGCCAGCAGTGAAGGGTCCTTCTCCTACAATGAGCAGTTCTTC
CDR3aa: CASSEGSFSYNEQFF

d_gene: NA
j_gene: TRBJ2-1
abundance: NA
v_gene: TRBV12-3/TRBV12-4
CDR3nt: TGTGCCAGCACCTCACACGGGACTTACTCGGCTGAGCAGTTCTTC
CDR3aa: CASTSHGTYSAEQFF

d_gene: NA
j_gene: TRBJ2-7
abundance: many
v_gene: TRBV9
CDR3nt: TGTGCCAGCAGCGTAGGGGGGGCACGCGAGCAGTACTTC
CDR3aa: CASSVGGAREQYF

d_gene: NA
j_gene: TRBJ2-5
abundance: few
v_gene: TRBV6-1
CDR3nt: TGTGCCAGCAGTGCCATCACAAAAGGGGCCCAGTACTTC
CDR3aa: CASSAITKGAQYF

d_gene: TRBD2
j_gene: TRBJ2-1
abundance: NA
v_gene: TRBV27
CDR3nt: TGTGCCAGCAGTCCCCGATCTGGGCGGGAGCCCTCCTACAATGAGCAGTTCTTC
CDR3aa: CASSPRSGREPSYNEQFF

d_gene: TRBD1
j_gene: TRBJ1-2
abundance: many
v_gene: TRBV28
CDR3nt: TGTGCCAGCAGTTTTGACAGGGGGCTTGGCTACACCTTC
CDR3aa: CASSFDRGLGYTF

d_gene: TRBD2
j_gene: TRBJ2-1
abundance: few
v_gene: TRBV4-1
CDR3nt: TGCGCCAGCAGCCAAGATGTGGCTAGCGGGAGTGTTGGGAATGAGCAGTTCTTC
CDR3aa: CASSQDVASGSVGNEQFF

d_gene: NA
j_gene: TRBJ1-5
abundance: many
v_gene: TRBV28
CDR3nt: TGTGCCAGCAGGGGGAACCGGGGTCAGCCCCAGCATTTT
CDR3aa: CASRGNRGQPQHF

d_gene: TRBD1
j_gene: TRBJ1-6
abundance: NA
v_gene: TRBV7-9
CDR3nt: TGTGCCAGCAGCTTAGGTGGGACAGATAATTCACCCCTCCACTTT
CDR3aa: CASSLGGTDNSPLHF

d_gene: TRBD1
j_gene: TRBJ1-5
abundance: many
v_gene: TRBV27
CDR3nt: TGTGCCAGCAGTACAGGGGTTGATCAGCCCCAGCATTTT
CDR3aa: CASSTGVDQPQHF

d_gene: TRBD2
j_gene: TRBJ2-7
abundance: few
v_gene: TRBV6-5
CDR3nt: TGTGCCAGCAGTTCTACCACCCCACGTAGCGGGCCTTACGAGCAGTACTTC
CDR3aa: CASSSTTPRSGPYEQYF

d_gene: NA
j_gene: TRBJ2-3
abundance: few
v_gene: TRBV5-1
CDR3nt: TGCGCCAGCAGCTTGGGGGGCCGTGAAACAGATACGCAGTATTTT
CDR3aa: CASSLGGRETDTQYF